These T cell receptor beta chains were read from a single sample in a study of control samples from healthy donors and cancer patients. Measured with immunoSEQ multiplex PCR; TCRdb has only the in-frame clones, and not every one. In the table there are roughly 130,000 clones, approximately 90% of which are singletons. The source material was blood. These receptors came from a man between 18 and 35 years old in good health. Both conserved end residues are part of each CDR3. The D gene is left open where the match is weak. A row's size may be missing; if present it is once, few, many or a size class.

.,.,TRBJ1-1,TRBV4-1,TGCGCCAGCAGCCTAACATCCAACACTGAAGCTTTCTTT,CASSLTSNTEAFF
.,TRBD1,TRBJ2-7,TRBV5-1,TGCGCCAGCAGCCCGCGACAGGGAAGTGGTCGCGAGCAGTACTTC,CASSPRQGSGREQYF
.,.,TRBJ1-1,TRBV3-1/TRBV3-2,TGTGCCAGCAGCTCAAGGGCCCCCCACACTGAAGCTTTCTTT,CASSSRAPHTEAFF
once,.,TRBJ2-1,TRBV5-8,TGTGCCAGCATAGGGGGTTTAAGGGATGAGCAGTTCTTC,CASIGGLRDEQFF
.,TRBD1,TRBJ1-2,TRBV7-3,TGTGCCAGCAGCTTGGGACAGGGGGTAGATGGCTACACCTTC,CASSLGQGVDGYTF
.,TRBD1,TRBJ2-3,TRBV7-9,TGTGCCAGCAGCCCCGCCCTGGACAGGGGGCGAGATACGCAGTATTTT,CASSPALDRGRDTQYF
.,.,TRBJ1-2,TRBV2,TGTGCCAGCAGTGAAGGGGGGTATAGGGGCTACACCTTC,CASSEGGYRGYTF
.,.,TRBJ1-2,TRBV7-9,TGTGCCAGCGCCCCAGGCGGAAACTATGGCTACACCTTC,CASAPGGNYGYTF
.,.,TRBJ1-3,TRBV19,TGTGCCAGTAGTTGGGCAGGTCGGGGGCCCTCTGGAAACACCATATATTTT,CASSWAGRGPSGNTIYF
.,TRBD1,TRBJ2-7,TRBV29-1,TGCAGCGGCGGACAGGGAGACTACGAGCAGTACTTC,CSGGQGDYEQYF
.,.,TRBJ1-2,TRBV18,TGTGCCAGCTCACCGGGGATGGGCACGGTTGGCTACACCTTC,CASSPGMGTVGYTF
.,.,TRBJ1-1,TRBV2,TGTGCCAGCAGTGAAGCGCTTATAGCGGCGAACACTGAAGCTTTCTTT,CASSEALIAANTEAFF
.,.,TRBJ2-6,TRBV5-1,TGCGCCAGCAGTCCTAGCTCTGGGGCCAACGTCCTGACTTTC,CASSPSSGANVLTF
.,.,TRBJ1-5,TRBV19,TGTGCCAGTAGTATGGGGGGCTGGGGCAATCAGCCCCAGCATTTT,CASSMGGWGNQPQHF
.,.,TRBJ1-5,TRBV19,TGTGCCAGTAGTCCTGGGGATAACCTCGATCAGCCCCAGCATTTT,CASSPGDNLDQPQHF
.,.,TRBJ1-2,TRBV7-8,TGTGCCAGCAGCCCCCAGGTGCAGGGATGGTATGGCTACACCTTC,CASSPQVQGWYGYTF
.,.,TRBJ1-4,TRBV2,TGTGCCAGCAGCCAAAAAGAACGTACAACTAATGAAAAACTGTTTTTT,CASSQKERTTNEKLFF
.,.,TRBJ2-3,TRBV29-1,TGCACCGCGGGAGCAGGGGTCTCAGATACGCAGTATTTT,CTAGAGVSDTQYF
.,.,TRBJ2-7,TRBV4-1,TGCGCCAGCAGCTACCAACAGGATTCCTACGAGCAGTACTTC,CASSYQQDSYEQYF
.,.,TRBJ1-6,TRBV7-9,TGTGCCAGCAGCCACAGGGTCAACAATTCACCCCTCCACTTT,CASSHRVNNSPLHF
.,.,TRBJ1-3,TRBV18,TGTGCCAGCTCACCCGGGGGACCAAACTCTGGAAACACCATATATTTT,CASSPGGPNSGNTIYF
.,.,TRBJ1-2,TRBV5-1,TGCGCCAGCAGCTTGGAGGGCTATGGCTACACCTTC,CASSLEGYGYTF
.,TRBD1,TRBJ2-3,TRBV5-4,TGTGCCAGCAGCTTGGGGACAGGGCTGACAGATACGCAGTATTTT,CASSLGTGLTDTQYF
.,.,TRBJ1-5,TRBV19,TGTGCCTCGGGACTACTTTATCAGCCCCAGCATTTT,CASGLLYQPQHF